Reported below is one T cell receptor (beta chain). Its antigen is still unknown. Time point meaning: week 35, safety follow-up. Topical imiquimod was applied with each vaccine dose, which held 300 ug of mutant IDH1 20-mer peptide. The entry originates in a study of a mutant IDH1 vaccine in newly diagnosed glioma. Generated by immunoSEQ multiplex PCR, the TCRdb table keeps only in-frame clones and is missing some. The repertoire holds 35,000 to 50,000 clones, with approximately 92% as singletons. The V end was cut by 2 bases, the J end by 5 bases, with 12 bases between. Germline assignment: CDR1 MNHEY and CDR2 SVGAGI. The CDR3 consists of 14 residues.

This specimen consisted of PBMCs, obtained from a glioma patient whose treatment included an IDH1 peptide vaccine. The sequence came from a man in his fifties with glioma. J is TRBJ1-1 and V is TRBV6-5, with D uncertain. CDR3: CASSYDAVRTEAFF. CDR3 in DNA: TGTGCCAGCAGTTACGACGCAGTACGAACTGAAGCTTTCTTT.